The 22 T cell receptor beta chains below all came from one sample that was sequenced in a study of cytomegalovirus exposure and HLA in healthy donors. PCR employed 60 Vbeta and 13 Jbeta primers. Generated by immunoSEQ multiplex PCR, the TCRdb table keeps only in-frame clones and is missing some. The table shows some 86,000 clones, with around 64% occurring only once. Sequences were obtained from PBMCs. These receptors were taken from a man aged 25-45 years in good health and CMV-seronegative.

This clone showed up just once. V gene TRBV7-6 combines with J gene TRBJ2-2, with a tentative D call TRBD1 (5 bases). Germline CDR1 reads SGHVS; CDR2 reads FNYEAQ. CDR3 length equals 16 residues. Between the trimmed V and J ends, which lost 1 base and 2 bases, there was a span of 11 bases. The CDR3 DNA follows: TGTGCCAGCAGCTTAGGGACACCCTTAAACACCGGGGAGCTGTTTTTT. Protein: CASSLGTPLNTGELFF.

Worth noting for this clone: A read error may produce the germline difference seen at one junction end. The V call is TRBV20-1, the J call TRBJ1-1; possibly TRBD1 for D (6 bases). CDR3 length: 9 residues. Per the germline V gene, CDR1 is DFQATT and CDR2 is SNEGSKA (reference sequence). The CDR3 nucleotides are TGCAGTGCTACCTGTGGACAGCTCTTT. Residues: CSATCGQLF.

This clone was detected only once. Here the CDR3 reads CAIGRDSQETQYF. CDR3 DNA sequence: TGTGCCATCGGCCGGGACAGCCAAGAGACCCAGTACTTC. The chain joins TRBV10-3 to TRBJ2-5; 7 bases align to TRBD1. CDR3 size: 13 residues. Germline V gene lookup returns CDR1 ENHRY and CDR2 SYGVKD. V gave up 8 bases and J gave up 1 base; unmatched junction bases: 4.

The chain is built from TRBV5-1 and TRBJ2-2; 10 bases map to TRBD2. The V and J ends lost 7 bases and 4 bases, in that order; junction bases with no gene match: 10. The germline V gene encodes CDR1 SGHRS and CDR2 YFSETQ. There are 16 residues in the CDR3. The CDR3 DNA follows: TGCGCCAGCTCTGTTCTAGCGGGAGTCCTCACCGGGGAGCTGTTTTTT. Its protein is CASSVLAGVLTGELFF.

V is TRBV10-3 and J is TRBJ1-1, with D maybe TRBD1 (6 bases). Germline-derived CDR1 and CDR2 are ENHRY and SYGVKD. The V end was cut by 4 bases, the J end by 5 bases, with 20 bases between. This CDR3 is built from 16 residues. As DNA, the CDR3 is TGTGCCATCAGTGGGGGTATAAACAGGGAGAGGACTGAAGCTTTCTTT. Its protein product is CAISGGINRERTEAFF.

This clone has only one observation. The chain is built from TRBV19 and TRBJ2-3; TRBD2 matches at 10 bases. Germline-derived CDR1 and CDR2 are LNHDA and SQIVND (reference sequence). The junction had 17 bases not matched to a gene; V was cut back by 10 bases and J by 10 bases. This CDR3 spans 15 amino acids. The CDR3 nucleotides read TGTGCCACCAAATCCGGGGCTAGCGGGAGCATCGCGCAGTATTTT. Encoded protein: CATKSGASGSIAQYF.

This clone was detected a few times. This chain links TRBV29-1 with TRBJ1-1, with D perhaps matching TRBD1 (6 bases). Germline V gene lookup returns CDR1 SQVTM and CDR2 ANQGSEA. Trimming pared 0 bases from V and 0 bases from J, leaving 11 bases between. This CDR3 is 15 amino acids long. This CDR3 reads CSVEDREGVNTEAFF. The DNA for the CDR3 is TGCAGCGTTGAAGATCGGGAGGGGGTGAACACTGAAGCTTTCTTT.

V and J are TRBV5-5 and TRBJ1-5, with 9 bases fitting TRBD1. The CDR3 totals 13 residues. The V gene end was trimmed by 4 bases and the J gene end by 5 bases; junction bases not matched to a gene: 1. Germline V gene data show CDR1 as SGHKS and CDR2 as YYEKEE (reference sequence). The CDR3 sequence: CASSGQGYQPQHF. CDR3 in DNA: TGTGCCAGCAGCGGACAGGGGTATCAGCCCCAGCATTTT.

The chain employs TRBV2 and TRBJ2-7, with 11 bases that match TRBD1. With V trimmed by 5 bases and J by 4 bases, 4 bases remained unmatched. CDR3 length: 14 residues. The germline CDR1 and CDR2 sequences are SNHLY and FYNNEI. The CDR3 bases are TGTGCCAGCAGTCTGGACAGGGGGCGGTACGAGCAGTACTTC. It yields the protein CASSLDRGRYEQYF.

The J gene is TRBJ2-3, the V gene TRBV7-2, with D unclear. The CDR3 runs to 15 residues. CDR1 is SGHTA and CDR2 is FQGNSA in the germline V gene. Trimming removed 0 bases from V and 5 bases from J, with 12 bases in between. The CDR3 here is CASSLALISGDTQYF. Written as DNA, the CDR3 is TGTGCCAGCAGCTTAGCCCTCATCTCGGGAGATACGCAGTATTTT.

The chain recombines TRBV30 with TRBJ2-1; TRBD1 matches at 9 bases. The CDR3 has 13 amino acids. V lost 5 bases and J lost 7; bases outside the gene matches: 6. Germline CDR1 reads GTSNPN; CDR2 reads SVGIG (reference sequence). The DNA of the CDR3 is TGTGCCTGGCGCTGGGACAGGGTAAATGAGCAGTTCTTC. Protein product: CAWRWDRVNEQFF.

This clone was found a few times. This chain links TRBV9 with TRBJ1-6; D is uncertain. V was clipped by 3 bases and J by 7 bases, with 11 bases between them. The CDR3 is 14 residues long. Germline CDR1 is SGDLS and CDR2 is YYNGEE. CDR3 sequence reads: CASSARGPNSPLHF. DNA of the CDR3: TGTGCCAGCAGCGCGCGCGGCCCGAATTCACCCCTCCACTTT.

V is TRBV4-1 and J is TRBJ2-7; 10 bases are shared with TRBD1. The CDR3 covers 16 residues. After removal of 3 bases from V and 1 base from J, the junction contained 6 bases not matched to a gene. Germline CDR1 MGHRA, CDR2 YSYEKL. As DNA, the CDR3 is TGCGCCAGCAGCCAGACAGGACAGGGGGAGTCCTACGAGCAGTACTTC. Its protein is CASSQTGQGESYEQYF.

This clone was recorded a few times. V is TRBV10-3 and J is TRBJ2-1; the D gene is possibly TRBD2 (6 bases). The CDR3 sequence is 15 residues long. With 3 bases removed from V and 6 bases from J, the gap between germline ends came to 15 bases. CDR1 is ENHRY, CDR2 SYGVKD, per germline. The CDR3 here is CAISDLAPRGNEQFF. DNA of the CDR3: TGTGCCATCAGTGACCTAGCGCCACGGGGCAATGAGCAGTTCTTC.

V is TRBV29-1 and J is TRBJ2-1, with 12 positions matching TRBD2. The V segment lost 7 bases and the J segment 4 bases; nucleotides outside the gene matches: 2. CDR1 and CDR2 (germline): SQVTM, ANQGSEA. The CDR3 length is 13 residues. The CDR3 reads CSAGTSGYNEQFF. The DNA of the CDR3 is TGCAGCGCCGGGACTAGCGGGTACAATGAGCAGTTCTTC.

The table lists this clone with a count of one. The chain links TRBV5-1 to TRBJ1-2; a weak D match, TRBD1 (6 bases). The V end lost 0 bases, the J end lost 2 bases, and 11 bases lay between the germline ends. Germline lookup yields CDR1 SGHRS and CDR2 YFSETQ. CDR3 length: 15 amino acids. The chain's CDR3 is CASSLGTGRNYGYTF. The DNA for the CDR3 is TGCGCCAGCAGCTTGGGTACAGGGCGAAACTATGGCTACACCTTC.

This clone was counted a single time. The rearrangement joins TRBV21-1 to TRBJ2-7; TRBD1 is taken as the D call from the table, unchecked against the DNA. TRBV21-1 represents a pseudogene. There are 15 residues in the CDR3. Here the CDR3 reads CASSKGTGPTYEQYF. CDR3 DNA sequence: TGTGCCAGCAGCAAAGGGACAGGGCCCACCTACGAGCAGTACTTC.

This CDR3 is CASSMFSQASNQPQHF. Here the CDR3 DNA reads TGTGCCAGTAGTATGTTCAGCCAGGCTAGCAATCAGCCCCAGCATTTT. This rearrangement joins TRBV19 to TRBJ1-5; D is ambiguous. Trimming removed 3 bases from V and 0 bases from J, with 12 bases in between. The CDR3 loop spans 16 amino acids. CDR1 is LNHDA, CDR2 SQIVND, per germline (reference sequence).

V and J are TRBV6-5 and TRBJ2-2, with D hard to call. Germline loops: CDR1 MNHEY, CDR2 SVGAGI. Trimming shortened V by 0 bases and J by 4 bases, and 9 bases separated the two germline ends. The CDR3 sequence is 15 residues long. CDR3 in amino acids: CASSYSIPSTGELFF. The DNA for the CDR3 is TGTGCCAGCAGTTACTCGATCCCTAGCACCGGGGAGCTGTTTTTT.

J is TRBJ1-4 and V is TRBV18, with 7 positions matching TRBD1. CDR1 KGHSH and CDR2 LQKENI come from the germline V gene. This CDR3 is 14 amino acids long. The J segment lost 7 bases and the V segment lost 6 bases, leaving 8 bases of the junction unmatched. CDR3 nucleotide sequence: TGTGCCAGCTCCGGAAACAGGGGAGCTGAAAAACTGTTTTTT. Translating it yields CASSGNRGAEKLFF.

This sequence joins TRBV5-1 and TRBJ1-2; 8 nucleotides match TRBD1. CDR3 length equals 15 residues. From germline, CDR1 is SGHRS and CDR2 YFSETQ. The J segment lost 0 bases and the V segment lost 4 bases, leaving 5 bases of the junction unmatched. Written as DNA, the CDR3 is TGCGCCAGCAGCACCGGACAGGGAGCTAACTATGGCTACACCTTC. It codes for CASSTGQGANYGYTF.

The chain is built from TRBV30 and TRBJ2-7; tentatively, D is TRBD1 (6 bases). Germline lookup yields CDR1 GTSNPN and CDR2 SVGIG (reference sequence). The CDR3 has 13 residues. Trimming removed 8 bases at V and 1 base at J, with 15 bases between. The chain's CDR3 is CAHRDTSSYEQYF. CDR3 nucleotides: TGTGCCCACAGGGACACGTCATCCTACGAGCAGTACTTC.